These 8 T cell receptor beta chains originate from one sample sequenced in a study of blood T cell repertoires in COVID-19. TCRdb's copy holds only in-frame clones and misses some; the assay was immunoSEQ multiplex PCR. The repertoire includes about 120,000 clones, 75% to 90% of them detected once, and just under 30% sits in the top ten. The sequencing sample was made of peripheral blood. The receptors come from a woman aged 65 to 85 with acute or convalescent COVID-19.

The rearrangement joins TRBV6-2 or TRBV6-3 to TRBJ2-7; D possibly corresponds to TRBD2 (6 bases). V was clipped by 2 bases and J by 1 base, with 12 bases between them. The CDR3 consists of 15 residues. CDR1 is MNHEY and CDR2 is SVGEGT in the germline V gene. In DNA, the CDR3 is TGTGCCAGCAGTTACACGGCGGGGTGGTCCTACGAGCAGTACTTC. Its protein product is CASSYTAGWSYEQYF.

This chain uses TRBV21-1 with TRBJ2-1; the table gives TRBD2 as D, unverified against the DNA. TRBV21-1 is tagged as a pseudogene. The CDR3 has 15 amino acids. The CDR3, as DNA: TGTGCCAGCAGCAGGAGCGGGGGGCCGTACAATGAGCAGTTCTTC. Residues: CASSRSGGPYNEQFF.

This clone was counted a few times. The chain uses TRBV5-6 and TRBJ2-3, with 12 bases fitting TRBD2. With V trimmed by 0 bases and J by 4 bases, 3 bases remained unmatched. The germline V gene has CDR1 SGHDT and CDR2 YYEEEE. This CDR3 is built from 16 residues. The CDR3 DNA reads as TGTGCCAGCAGCTTGGACCTAGCGGGGGGGGCAGATACGCAGTATTTT. Amino acid sequence: CASSLDLAGGADTQYF. The variable domain in full, with the rest retrieved from reference TRBV5-6 and TRBJ2-3, is DAGVTQSPTHLIKTRGQQVTLRCSPKSGHDTVSWYQQALGQGPQFIFQYYEEEERQRGNFPDRFSGHQFPNYSSELNVNALLLGDSALYLCASSLDLAGGADTQYFGPGTRLTVL.

V gene TRBV30 combines with J gene TRBJ2-5; tentatively, D is TRBD1 (6 bases). Trimming stripped 0 bases from V and 7 bases from J, with 12 bases between. CDR1 and CDR2 (germline): GTSNPN, SVGIG (reference sequence). The CDR3 consists of 13 residues. CDR3 amino acids: CAWSVQGSGTQYF. CDR3 sequence (DNA): TGTGCCTGGAGTGTACAGGGCTCGGGGACCCAGTACTTC.

This clone was found once. The V gene is TRBV10-3, the J gene TRBJ1-2; 8 bases are a match to TRBD1. From germline, CDR1 is ENHRY and CDR2 SYGVKD. CDR3 size: 13 residues. Unmatched junction bases numbered 12, after V lost 6 bases and J lost 12 bases. CDR3 nucleotides: TGTGCCATCAGAGGACAGGGAGTATTTCATGACACCTTC. Translating gives CAIRGQGVFHDTF.

This clone has only a few counts. The CDR3 DNA is TGCGCCAGCAGCTTGGCGGGTAGCTCTGGAAACACCATATATTTT. Encoded protein: CASSLAGSSGNTIYF. This rearrangement joins TRBV5-1 to TRBJ1-3, with no clear D. V was trimmed by 0 bases and J by 0 bases, leaving 7 bases between them. From germline, CDR1 is SGHRS and CDR2 YFSETQ. The CDR3 consists of 15 residues.

The J gene is TRBJ2-3, the V gene TRBV13; 10 bases align to TRBD2. CDR3 size: 17 residues. CDR1 is PRHDT and CDR2 is FYEKMQ in the germline V gene (reference sequence). Unmatched junction bases numbered 8, after V lost 2 bases and J lost 3 bases. The CDR3 here is CASSLTAGGPRTDTQYF. CDR3 DNA sequence: TGTGCCAGCAGCTTAACAGCGGGGGGGCCGAGGACAGATACGCAGTATTTT. Complete variable domain (other parts from reference TRBV13 and TRBJ2-3): AAGVIQSPRHLIKEKRETATLKCYPIPRHDTVYWYQQGPGQDPQFLISFYEKMQSDKGSIPDRFSAQQFSDYHSELNMSSLELGDSALYFCASSLTAGGPRTDTQYFGPGTRLTVL.

The gene calls are TRBV6-6 and TRBJ1-6; TRBD1 agrees at 11 bases. The ends lost 5 bases at V and 7 bases at J; junction bases unmatched: 4. The CDR3 length is 15 residues. Germline CDR1 MNHNY, CDR2 SVGAGI (reference sequence). CDR3 in DNA: TGTGCCAGCAGTCCCCGGGACAGGGGGAATTCACCCCTCCACTTT. It is translated as CASSPRDRGNSPLHF.